The 18 T cell receptor beta chains reported below all come from one sample, sequenced in a study of CD8+ T cells in alopecia areata. Sequencing templates came from extracted RNA that was reverse transcribed into cDNA. The table came from immunoSEQ multiplex PCR; TCRdb's copy has only in-frame clones and leaves some out. The sample consists of over 50,000 clones, roughly 44% of them appearing once. The source material was CD8+ T cells sorted from blood, sampled at week 0. Every receptor here comes from a human donor with alopecia areata.

The chain has TRBV29-1 and TRBJ2-7, with TRBD2 matching 8 bases. The V gene's germline CDR1 is SQVTM and CDR2 ANQGSEA. Germline trimming cut 7 bases from V and 3 bases from J; bases unmatched to any gene: 8. The CDR3 has 13 residues. The DNA for the CDR3 is TGCAGCGCCAATGGGGCGGGAGGCTACGAGCAGTACTTC. Protein product: CSANGAGGYEQYF.

The genes are TRBV29-1 and TRBJ1-1; D unclear. The CDR3 covers 13 residues. The germline V gene encodes CDR1 SQVTM and CDR2 ANQGSEA. V lost 7 bases and J 5 bases, leaving 17 bases between the germline ends. CDR3 protein: CSAADLSPTEAFF. The DNA for the CDR3 is TGCAGCGCAGCGGATCTATCGCCTACTGAAGCTTTCTTT.

The chain joins TRBV27 to TRBJ1-5; no clear D. V lost 2 bases to trimming and J lost 6 bases, with 11 bases between them. Germline values: CDR1 MNHEY, CDR2 SMNVEV (reference sequence). This CDR3 contains 14 residues. CDR3 nucleotides: TGTGCCAGCAGTTTAGCCAGCCCCACTCAGCCCCAGCATTTT. Translation: CASSLASPTQPQHF.

This clone was detected a few times. This chain connects TRBV4-3 to TRBJ2-1, with a weak D call TRBD2 (5 bases). The CDR3 contains 13 residues. Trimming took off 3 bases at V and 9 bases at J, with 12 bases between the two ends. Germline V lookup: CDR1 LGHNA, CDR2 YSLEER. The CDR3 is CASSHGERVEQFF. The CDR3 DNA reads TGCGCCAGCAGCCATGGTGAGAGGGTTGAGCAGTTCTTC.

This clone has just a few counts. V gene TRBV28 combines with J gene TRBJ2-4; 7 nucleotides line up with TRBD2. Germline V CDR1 and CDR2: MDHEN, SYDVKM. V trimming: 7 bases; J trimming: 2 bases; junction bases outside the gene matches: 11. CDR3 length: 16 residues. CDR3 protein: CASTGGAGVSKNIQYF. In DNA form, the CDR3 reads TGTGCCAGCACGGGGGGTGCGGGGGTCTCCAAAAACATTCAGTACTTC.

The chain uses TRBV4-1 and TRBJ2-7; D ambiguous. This CDR3 region has 11 residues. The germline CDR1 and CDR2 sequences are MGHRA and YSYEKL. V shed 0 bases and J shed 5 bases, with 2 bases lying between them. This chain's CDR3 is CASSQDDEQYF. Written as DNA, the CDR3 is TGCGCCAGCAGCCAAGACGACGAGCAGTACTTC.

The chain links TRBV18 to TRBJ2-5; D uncertain. The CDR3 covers 12 residues. Germline loops: CDR1 KGHSH, CDR2 LQKENI. Trimming left V 6 bases short and J 2 bases short, with 7 bases between. Here the CDR3 DNA reads TGTGCCAGCTCCGAACAACAAGAGACCCAGTACTTC. It yields the protein CASSEQQETQYF.

This clone was detected many times. V is TRBV11-2 and J is TRBJ2-1; no reliable D call. Trimming removed 0 bases from V and 0 bases from J, with 6 bases in between. CDR1 and CDR2 from the germline V gene are SGHAT and FQNNGV. The CDR3 has 15 residues. The CDR3 region is CASSLDIFSYNEQFF. CDR3 coding DNA: TGTGCCAGCAGCTTAGACATTTTCTCCTACAATGAGCAGTTCTTC.

This clone occurred once. The chain has TRBV11-2 and TRBJ2-1; 7 positions agree with TRBD2. Trimming at V came to 3 bases and at J to 4 bases, leaving 9 bases not matched to a gene. Looked up from germline, CDR1 is SGHAT and CDR2 is FQNNGV. The CDR3 covers 16 residues. CDR3: CASSLEYWREYNEQFF. The DNA of the CDR3 is TGTGCCAGCAGCTTGGAGTATTGGCGGGAGTACAATGAGCAGTTCTTC.

On this clone itself: Germline and junction disagree at one end, which may indicate a read error. V and J are TRBV6-6 and TRBJ2-4; D gene unclear. CDR3 length: 11 amino acids. Germline V lookup: CDR1 MNHNY, CDR2 SVGAGI (reference sequence). CDR3 in DNA: TGTGCCAGCGCAGCCGAAAACATTCAGTACTTC. Protein sequence: CASAAENIQYF.

This chain connects TRBV15 to TRBJ2-7; D uncertain. The V gene's germline CDR1 is LNHNV and CDR2 YYDKDF (reference sequence). Trimming took 2 bases from V and 1 from J, leaving 15 bases between them. CDR3 size: 16 residues. The CDR3 coding sequence is TGTGCCACCAGCAGAACCCCACGATCGGGTTCCTACGAGCAGTACTTC. Translated, it gives CATSRTPRSGSYEQYF.

This clone has just a few counts. V usage is TRBV29-1 and J usage is TRBJ2-2; 10 bases line up with TRBD2. Germline V lookup: CDR1 SQVTM, CDR2 ANQGSEA. V lost 2 bases to trimming and J lost 4 bases; unmatched junction nucleotides: 16. There are 19 residues in the CDR3. DNA for the CDR3: TGCAGCGTTGAATCGGAGGCACTAGCGGGATCAGTGGGCACCGGGGAGCTGTTTTTT. Its translation is CSVESEALAGSVGTGELFF.

This clone appeared a few times. The chain links TRBV6-4 to TRBJ2-2; 11 bases map to TRBD1. Germline assignment: CDR1 MRHNA and CDR2 SNTAGT. The CDR3 runs to 15 residues. V gave up 3 bases and J gave up 3 bases; unmatched junction bases: 0. This CDR3 reads CASSEDRGHTGELFF. The CDR3 region has the DNA TGTGCCAGCAGTGAGGACAGGGGGCACACCGGGGAGCTGTTTTTT.

The chain links TRBV5-1 to TRBJ2-2; no clear D gene. Trimming removed 3 bases from V and 6 bases from J, with 6 bases in between. The length of the CDR3 is 12 residues. CDR1 is SGHRS and CDR2 is YFSETQ in the germline V gene. CDR3 sequence (DNA): TGCGCCAGCAGCTATCGCTCCGGGGAGCTGTTTTTT. Encoded protein: CASSYRSGELFF.

The chain uses TRBV7-9 and TRBJ2-7; D gene unclear. The CDR3 is 14 amino acids. From germline, CDR1 is SEHNR and CDR2 FQNEAQ (reference sequence). V shed 4 bases and J shed 0 bases, with 10 bases lying between them. CDR3 DNA: TGTGCCAGCAGCTATTCTACGAGCTCCTACGAGCAGTACTTC. Amino acid sequence: CASSYSTSSYEQYF.

CDR3 nucleotide sequence: TGTGCCAGCAGCTTTTCAGACTCCTACGAGCAGTACTTC. This gives the protein CASSFSDSYEQYF. The rearrangement uses TRBV5-6 and TRBJ2-7; no firm D call. The CDR3 is 13 residues long. The V and J ends lost 2 bases and 0 bases respectively, with 6 bases between them. Germline loops: CDR1 SGHDT, CDR2 YYEEEE.

This chain connects TRBV11-2 to TRBJ2-3; D remains unclear. Between the trimmed V and J ends, which lost 4 bases and 3 bases, there was a span of 8 bases. The germline V gene has CDR1 SGHAT and CDR2 FQNNGV. CDR3 length: 13 residues. CDR3: CASSSGVTDTQYF. Here the CDR3 DNA reads TGTGCCAGCAGCTCCGGAGTGACAGATACGCAGTATTTT.

CDR3 DNA sequence: TGCGCCAGCAGAGCTAGGGGGGGAGAGACCCAGTACTTC. It translates to CASRARGGETQYF. V and J are TRBV4-1 and TRBJ2-5, with D perhaps TRBD2 (7 bases). The V and J ends lost 6 bases and 4 bases respectively, with 12 bases between them. Germline V CDR1 and CDR2: MGHRA, YSYEKL. The length of the CDR3 is 13 residues.